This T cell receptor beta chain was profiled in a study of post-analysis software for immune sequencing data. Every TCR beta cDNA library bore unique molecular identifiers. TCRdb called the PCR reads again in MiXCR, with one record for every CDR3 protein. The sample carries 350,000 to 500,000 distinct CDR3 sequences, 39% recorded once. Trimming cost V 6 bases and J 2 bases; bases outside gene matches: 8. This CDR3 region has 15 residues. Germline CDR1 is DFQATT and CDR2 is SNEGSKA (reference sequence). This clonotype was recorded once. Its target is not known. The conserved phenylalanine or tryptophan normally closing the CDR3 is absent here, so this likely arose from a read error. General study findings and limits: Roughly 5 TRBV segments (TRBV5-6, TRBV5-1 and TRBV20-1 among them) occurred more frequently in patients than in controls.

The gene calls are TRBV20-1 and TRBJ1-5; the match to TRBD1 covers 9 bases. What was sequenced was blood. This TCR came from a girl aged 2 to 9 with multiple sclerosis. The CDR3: CSAKQGARGNQPQHV. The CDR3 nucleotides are TGCAGTGCAAAACAGGGGGCTAGAGGCAATCAGCCCCAGCATGTT.